A single sample is the source of the 21 T cell receptor beta chains below, sequenced in a study of blood T cells in healthy people across ages. The second PCR ran about 6 to 12 cycles with a sample-barcoded 5' primer and J-beta primers. Each CDR3 protein gets one entry after TCRdb re-called the 5' RACE reads with MiXCR. The repertoire holds over 600,000 distinct CDR3 sequences, just over 55% seen once, with roughly 24% in the top ten. The specimen was blood. The receptors derive from a man between 40 and 49 years old in good health.

The V gene is TRBV14, the J gene TRBJ1-6; D perhaps matches TRBD1 (5 bases). Per the germline V gene, CDR1 is SGHDN and CDR2 is FVKESK. V was shortened by 0 bases and J by 8 bases, with 14 bases between the two germline ends. The CDR3 spans 16 residues. Written as DNA, the CDR3 is TGTGCCAGCAGCCAAGATGGGGCAGGGAGGGATTCACCCCTCCACTTT. Encoded protein: CASSQDGAGRDSPLHF.

The genes are TRBV29-1 and TRBJ2-5, with D maybe TRBD2 (6 bases). V lost 0 bases, J lost 2 bases, and 10 bases lay in between. CDR1 and CDR2 from the germline V gene are SQVTM and ANQGSEA. This CDR3 has 14 amino acids. Written as DNA, the CDR3 is TGCAGCGTTGAAGATCTAGGACTACAAGAGACCCAGTACTTC. Amino acids: CSVEDLGLQETQYF.

This clonotype was recorded only once. The chain combines TRBV10-3 with TRBJ2-1; D unclear. Germline V gene data show CDR1 as ENHRY and CDR2 as SYGVKD. The germline V and J ends were trimmed by 8 bases and 5 bases, with 13 bases remaining between them. This CDR3 contains 13 residues. The DNA of the CDR3 is TGTGCCATCTTAGGGCAGTACCACAATGAGCAGTTCTTC. It codes for CAILGQYHNEQFF.

This clonotype was observed a few times. V is TRBV7-6 and J is TRBJ2-7; 7 nucleotides agree with TRBD1. Germline CDR1 reads SGHVS; CDR2 reads FNYEAQ. The V and J ends lost 4 bases and 2 bases, in that order; junction bases with no gene match: 11. The CDR3 spans 16 residues. The CDR3 region is CASSSRQGRITYEQYF. In DNA form, the CDR3 reads TGTGCCAGCAGCTCCCGACAGGGACGGATCACCTACGAGCAGTACTTC. Full variable domain (remainder filled in from reference TRBV7-6 and TRBJ2-7): GAGVSQSPRYKVTKRGQDVALRCDPISGHVSLYWYRQALGQGPEFLTYFNYEAQQDKSGLPNDRFSAERPEGSISTLTIQRTEQRDSAMYRCASSSRQGRITYEQYFGPGTRLTVT.

This clonotype turned up a few times. The CDR3 DNA is TGCGCCAGCAGCCTAATTAGCGGGGGATCCTACAATGAGCAGTTCTTC. Protein sequence: CASSLISGGSYNEQFF. The J gene is TRBJ2-1, the V gene TRBV5-1; TRBD2 matches at 9 bases. CDR1 is SGHRS, CDR2 YFSETQ, per germline. The CDR3 totals 16 residues. Trimming took 4 bases from V and 1 from J; bases not matched to a gene: 6.

This chain uses TRBV7-2 with TRBJ1-2; the match to TRBD1 covers 12 bases. This CDR3 is 15 amino acids long. V shed 1 base and J 7 bases; nucleotides not matched to a gene: 4. CDR1 SGHTA and CDR2 FQGNSA come from the germline V gene. The CDR3 spells CASSLGGTGGSGYTF. The DNA for the CDR3 is TGTGCCAGCAGCTTAGGCGGGACAGGGGGCTCTGGCTACACCTTC.

V is TRBV4-1 and J is TRBJ1-2, with D perhaps matching TRBD1 (5 bases). Germline assignment: CDR1 MGHRA and CDR2 YSYEKL. The V and J ends lost 0 bases and 7 bases respectively, with 18 bases between them. This CDR3 comprises 16 residues. CDR3 loop: CASSQDTAGILSGYTF. The CDR3 DNA reads as TGCGCCAGCAGCCAAGATACGGCAGGGATACTCAGTGGCTACACCTTC.

Many counts were recorded for this clonotype. V usage is TRBV7-2 and J usage is TRBJ2-7; D possibly corresponds to TRBD2 (6 bases). CDR3 size: 14 residues. V lost 1 base and J lost 2, with 9 bases in between. The germline V gene encodes CDR1 SGHTA and CDR2 FQGNSA. In DNA, the CDR3 is TGTGCCAGCAGCTTAGATAGCGGTACCTACGAGCAGTACTTC. Its protein product is CASSLDSGTYEQYF.

The gene calls are TRBV29-1 and TRBJ2-3; D might be TRBD1 (6 bases). The germline V gene encodes CDR1 SQVTM and CDR2 ANQGSEA. The V and J ends lost 6 bases and 6 bases respectively, with 16 bases between them. This CDR3 has 13 residues. The CDR3 loop is CSVRTVLTDTQYF. The CDR3 DNA reads as TGCAGCGTCCGGACAGTGTTGACGGATACGCAGTATTTT.

This clonotype has only one observation. The V and J genes are TRBV7-9 and TRBJ2-3; 13 nucleotides match TRBD2. Germline lookup yields CDR1 SEHNR and CDR2 FQNEAQ (reference sequence). Trimming took 8 bases from V and 2 from J; bases not matched to a gene: 7. The CDR3 length is 16 residues. CDR3 protein: CASSRLAGGPTDTQYF. The CDR3 DNA reads TGTGCCAGCTCCAGACTAGCGGGAGGCCCCACAGATACGCAGTATTTT.

The chain couples TRBV7-2 to TRBJ2-2, with a tentative D call TRBD1 (6 bases). This CDR3 has 17 amino acids. The germline V and J ends were trimmed by 5 bases and 5 bases, with 21 bases remaining between them. Germline V gives CDR1 SGHTA, CDR2 FQGNSA. CDR3 DNA: TGTGCCAGCAGCCCAGCCGTTTTGGGGGCGAGGACCGGGGAGCTGTTTTTT. Residues: CASSPAVLGARTGELFF. The full variable domain, its missing parts supplied by reference TRBV7-2 and TRBJ2-2, is GAGVSQSPSNKVTEKGKDVELRCDPISGHTALYWYRQSLGQGLEFLIYFQGNSAPDKSGLPSDRFSAERTGGSVSTLTIQRTQQEDSAVYLCASSPAVLGARTGELFFGEGSRLTVL.

This chain joins TRBV13 and TRBJ1-5; D might be TRBD1 (5 bases). Per germline, CDR1 PRHDT and CDR2 FYEKMQ (reference sequence). The V end was cut by 5 bases, the J end by 7 bases, with 24 bases between. The CDR3 has 17 amino acids. The CDR3 loop is CASSQNRGRGSRQPQHF. The CDR3 nucleotides are TGTGCCAGCAGCCAAAATCGCGGTCGGGGGTCACGCCAGCCCCAGCATTTT.

The chain is built from TRBV16 and TRBJ2-7; D possibly corresponds to TRBD2 (5 bases). V lost 0 bases, J lost 5 bases, and 8 bases lay in between. Germline loops: CDR1 KGHSY, CDR2 FQNENV. The CDR3 is 13 amino acids. In nucleotides, the CDR3 is TGTGCCAGCAGCCAATCACGAGGGAACGAGCAGTACTTC. Its translation is CASSQSRGNEQYF.

The rearrangement links TRBV2 to TRBJ2-3; TRBD2 matches 11 bases. The V and J ends lost 3 bases and 1 base, in that order; junction bases with no gene match: 9. Germline V gives CDR1 SNHLY, CDR2 FYNNEI. The CDR3 loop spans 18 amino acids. CDR3 in DNA: TGTGCCAGCAGTGAGCGAACCGGGACTAGCGGAGGCACAGATACGCAGTATTTT. Its protein is CASSERTGTSGGTDTQYF.

In nucleotides, the CDR3 is TGTGCCAGCAGAACTACAGGGAACCCTAACACTGAAGCTTTCTTT. Translation gives CASRTTGNPNTEAFF. J is TRBJ1-1 and V is TRBV5-5, with a tentative D call TRBD1 (6 bases). V lost 5 bases and J lost 2, with 16 bases in between. This CDR3 contains 15 residues. Germline assignment: CDR1 SGHKS and CDR2 YYEKEE (reference sequence).

J is TRBJ1-5 and V is TRBV5-1; no clear D. This CDR3 region has 13 residues. CDR1 is SGHRS, CDR2 YFSETQ, per germline. The V end was cut by 5 bases, the J end by 0 bases, with 6 bases between. The CDR3: CASRADSNQPQHF. For the CDR3, the DNA is TGCGCCAGCAGAGCAGATAGCAATCAGCCCCAGCATTTT.

Remarks on this clonotype: One end of the junction fails to match germline, which may point to a read error. The V and J genes are TRBV12-3 or TRBV12-4 and TRBJ2-6; perhaps TRBD1 as D (5 bases). The CDR3 runs 14 residues. The CDR3 region is CASSFTSGANVQTF. The DNA for the CDR3 is TGTGCCAGCAGTTTCACGTCTGGGGCCAACGTCCAGACTTTC.

The chain couples TRBV9 to TRBJ2-5; TRBD1 matches at 10 bases. Germline V lookup: CDR1 SGDLS, CDR2 YYNGEE. This CDR3 contains 15 residues. V dropped 0 bases and J dropped 3; count of bases not matched to a gene: 2. The CDR3 DNA sequence: TGTGCCAGCAGCGTAGTCGGACAGGGGGAAGAGACCCAGTACTTC. Protein sequence: CASSVVGQGEETQYF.

This clonotype was counted only a few times. The rearrangement links TRBV6-1 to TRBJ1-6, with TRBD1 matching 11 bases. Germline lookup yields CDR1 MNHNS and CDR2 SASEGT. The CDR3 covers 17 residues. Losses at the gene ends were 6 bases for V and 7 bases for J; bases not matched to a gene: 11. CDR3 residues: CASSPPGTGGHNSPLHF. The CDR3 coding sequence is TGTGCCAGCAGCCCCCCGGGGACAGGGGGGCACAATTCACCCCTCCACTTT.

V usage is TRBV11-2 and J usage is TRBJ2-1, with 10 bases identical to TRBD2. Germline CDR1 SGHAT, CDR2 FQNNGV. V shed 5 bases and J 5 bases; nucleotides not matched to a gene: 12. The CDR3 consists of 17 residues. Here the CDR3 DNA reads TGTGCCAGCAGCCCCTCACTTACTAGCGGGGTTAACAATGAGCAGTTCTTC. It is translated as CASSPSLTSGVNNEQFF.

This chain connects TRBV20-1 to TRBJ1-1; a weak D match, TRBD1 (6 bases). The germline CDR1 and CDR2 sequences are DFQATT and SNEGSKA (reference sequence). Trimming pared 1 base from V and 3 bases from J, leaving 15 bases between. This CDR3 spans 15 amino acids. CDR3 loop: CSARGPGARYTEAFF. CDR3 sequence (DNA): TGCAGTGCTAGAGGTCCGGGGGCAAGGTACACTGAAGCTTTCTTT.